This T cell receptor (beta chain) stems from a study of blood T cell repertoires in COVID-19. Study background: The samples span acute and convalescent COVID-19 from the United States, Italy and Spain.

Methods used by the authors: For nucleated cells, counts were estimated from reference gene primer amplification. Data came from immunoSEQ multiplex PCR; TCRdb stores just in-frame clones and leaves some out. The DNA gave D and trimming, while V, J and clone size come from that table. The sample lists roughly 52,000 clones; approximately 91% were seen once. Germline loops: CDR1 SGHTS, CDR2 YDEGEE. The CDR3 consists of 15 residues. V shed 3 bases, J shed 7 bases, and the junction held 9 bases outside the gene matches. Specimen: peripheral blood. The source of this sequence is a man aged 60 to 75 with active COVID-19. V and J are TRBV5-8 and TRBJ2-1, with 8 bases aligning to TRBD2. The CDR3: CASSSRPGGGNEQFF. CDR3 DNA: TGTGCCAGCAGCTCCCGTCCGGGAGGGGGTAATGAGCAGTTCTTC.